This TCR beta chain emerged from a study of cytotoxic CD8 clonotypes in ibrutinib-treated CLL. Study details: Enrolment comprised about a dozen relapsed/refractory and over 14 treatment-naive patients; approximately 18 were IGHV unmutated. Among responders, about 25 were partial and 2 complete; after median roughly 66 months, around 14 stayed remitted and some 12 progressed. Sequenced samples delivered averages of 270,000 or so productive templates and about 90,000 productive rearrangements.

Broader study findings: Baseline-level clonality went beyond age-matched healthy donors and moved in step with circulating CD8+ T-cell counts.

To note about this clone: Antigen: not known.

Clones were read by immunoSEQ multiplex PCR, and TCRdb kept only the in-frame ones, dropping some. The repertoire consists of approximately 150,000 clones, with under 90% occurring once and the leading ten covering about 4.3%. This clonotype originated in a human donor with chronic lymphocytic leukemia. Sample: PBMCs, taken after 24 months of ibrutinib treatment.

CDR3: CAWSGTSNEQFF. CDR3 DNA: TGTGCCTGGAGCGGGACTAGCAATGAGCAGTTCTTC. The chain recombines TRBV30 with TRBJ2-1; 8 bases are a match to TRBD2. V shed 3 bases, J shed 6 bases, and the junction held 1 base outside the gene matches. The CDR3 covers 12 residues. CDR1 is GTSNPN and CDR2 is SVGIG in the germline V gene (reference sequence).